The clone carrying this T cell receptor (beta chain) was counted at least ten times. Its antigen is as yet unknown. Time point given: newly diagnosed GD, antithyroid drugs for less than 3 months. PBMC RNA served as the TCR library source. Each patient gave roughly 9.2 milliliters of EDTA-anticoagulated peripheral blood. Investigators prepared the TCR beta libraries by applying iRepertoire HTBI primers and Arm-PCR of CDR3 regions. TCRdb re-derived calls from the multiplex PCR reads in MiXCR, one entry per CDR3 protein. This table has approximately 400,000 distinct CDR3 sequences, around 16% appearing once. The sample belongs to a study of regulatory T cells in long-lasting Graves disease. Trimming took 2 bases from V and 4 from J; bases not matched to a gene: 9. The CDR3 sequence is 17 residues long. Germline V lookup: CDR1 ENHRY, CDR2 SYGVKD. Study results and limitations: Whereas roughly 1,000 public clonotypes were shared by new patients, persistent patients shared more, at under 3,000. Results may be inaccurate due to the small sample size.

This chain connects TRBV10-3 to TRBJ1-4; 8 nucleotides agree with TRBD1. This TCR came from a female donor with Graves disease. Sequencing was performed on peripheral blood mononuclear cells (PBMCs), taken at new diagnosis, from a patient treated with antithyroid drugs. CDR3 DNA: TGTGCCATCAGTGAGGTGTCAGGGGGCATGGGTAATGAAAAACTGTTTTTT. Its translation is CAISEVSGGMGNEKLFF.